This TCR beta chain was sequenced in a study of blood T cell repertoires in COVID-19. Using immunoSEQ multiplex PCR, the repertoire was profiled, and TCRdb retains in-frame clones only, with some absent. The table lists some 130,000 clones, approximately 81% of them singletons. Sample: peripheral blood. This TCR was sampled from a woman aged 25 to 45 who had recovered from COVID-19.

As DNA, the CDR3 is TGTGCCAGCAGCTTACTCCGCGGTTCGAACACCGGGGAGCTGTTTTTT. Protein sequence: CASSLLRGSNTGELFF. The chain uses TRBV11-1 and TRBJ2-2; D ambiguous. CDR1 is SGHAT and CDR2 is FQDESV in the germline V gene (reference sequence). The CDR3 has 16 amino acids. V lost 2 bases, J lost 0 bases, and 10 bases lay in between.